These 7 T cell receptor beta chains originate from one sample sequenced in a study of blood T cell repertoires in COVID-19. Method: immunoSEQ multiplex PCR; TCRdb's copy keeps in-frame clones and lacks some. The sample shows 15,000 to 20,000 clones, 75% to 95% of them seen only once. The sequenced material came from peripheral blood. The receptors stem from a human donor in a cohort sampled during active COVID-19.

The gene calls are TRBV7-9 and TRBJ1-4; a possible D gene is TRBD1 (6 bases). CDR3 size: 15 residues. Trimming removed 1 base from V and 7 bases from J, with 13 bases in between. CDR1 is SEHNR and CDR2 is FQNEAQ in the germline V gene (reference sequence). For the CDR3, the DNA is TGTGCCAGCAGCTTAGGAGCAGGGGCGGTTGAAAAACTGTTTTTT. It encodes CASSLGAGAVEKLFF.

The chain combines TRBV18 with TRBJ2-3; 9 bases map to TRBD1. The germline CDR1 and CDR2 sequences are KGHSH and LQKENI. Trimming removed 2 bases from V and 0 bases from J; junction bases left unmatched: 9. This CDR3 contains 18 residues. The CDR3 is CASSPAQQGAFSTDTQYF. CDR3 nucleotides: TGTGCCAGCTCACCAGCTCAACAGGGGGCCTTTAGCACAGATACGCAGTATTTT.

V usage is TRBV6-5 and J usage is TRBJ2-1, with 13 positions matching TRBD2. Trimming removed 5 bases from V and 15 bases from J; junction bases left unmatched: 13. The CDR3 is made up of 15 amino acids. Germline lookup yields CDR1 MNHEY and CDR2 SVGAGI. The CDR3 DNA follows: TGTGCCAGCAGTCACCACCCTACGACTAGCGGGAGGACGTTCTTC. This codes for CASSHHPTTSGRTFF.

This chain's CDR3 is CATLPADRDNEQFF. Written as DNA, the CDR3 is TGTGCCACCCTCCCAGCGGACAGAGACAATGAGCAGTTCTTC. This sequence joins TRBV15 and TRBJ2-1; TRBD1 is a possible D gene (6 bases). V lost 8 bases and J 5 bases, leaving 16 bases between the germline ends. In germline, CDR1 is LNHNV, CDR2 YYDKDF (reference sequence). This CDR3 spans 14 amino acids.

DNA for the CDR3: TGTGCCAGCAGCTTGAGGGAGAACACTGAAGCTTTCTTT. Its translation: CASSLRENTEAFF. This chain connects TRBV7-9 to TRBJ1-1; unclear D gene. Trimming removed 3 bases from V and 1 base from J, with 6 bases in between. The CDR3 is 13 amino acids. Germline V gene sequence: CDR1 SEHNR, CDR2 FQNEAQ (reference sequence). Complete variable domain (other parts from reference TRBV7-9 and TRBJ1-1): DTGVSQNPRHKITKRGQNVTFRCDPISEHNRLYWYRQTLGQGPEFLTYFQNEAQLEKSRLLSDRFSAERPKGSFSTLEIQRTEQGDSAMYLCASSLRENTEAFFGQGTRLTVV.

This chain's CDR3 is CASSPPAGASYEQYF. The CDR3 nucleotides are TGTGCCAGCAGCCCCCCGGCGGGGGCCTCCTACGAGCAGTACTTC. The V gene is TRBV7-9, the J gene TRBJ2-7, with a weak D call TRBD2 (7 bases). V was cut by 5 bases and J by 0 bases, with 14 bases left in between. The CDR3 covers 15 residues. CDR1 and CDR2 from the germline V gene are SEHNR and FQNEAQ (reference sequence). The whole variable domain, remainder taken from reference TRBV7-9 and TRBJ2-7, is DTGVSQNPRHKITKRGQNVTFRCDPISEHNRLYWYRQTLGQGPEFLTYFQNEAQLEKSRLLSDRFSAERPKGSFSTLEIQRTEQGDSAMYLCASSPPAGASYEQYFGPGTRLTVT.

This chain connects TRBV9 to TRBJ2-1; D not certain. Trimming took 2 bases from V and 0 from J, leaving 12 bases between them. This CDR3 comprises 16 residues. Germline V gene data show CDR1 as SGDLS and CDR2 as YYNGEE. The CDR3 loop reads CASSVDLRSSYNEQFF. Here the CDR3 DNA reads TGTGCCAGCAGCGTCGACCTCCGGAGCTCCTACAATGAGCAGTTCTTC. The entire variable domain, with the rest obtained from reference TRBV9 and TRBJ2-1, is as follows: DSGVTQTPKHLITATGQRVTLRCSPRSGDLSVYWYQQSLDQGLQFLIQYYNGEERAKGNILERFSAQQFPDLHSELNLSSLELGDSALYFCASSVDLRSSYNEQFFGPGTRLTVL.